This T cell receptor (beta chain) appears in the sequencing data of a study of blood T cells in healthy people across ages. Study outcomes and limitations: A roughly linear fall in TCR beta diversity per million T cells was seen with increasing age. CMV status of donors was not determined, possibly confounding expanded clonotype changes.

Sample-barcoded 5' priming and a J-beta primer mix drove a second PCR of roughly 6 to 12 cycles. Researchers report that a template-switch adaptor with 12 random nucleotides tagged each cDNA molecule. MiXCR, run by TCRdb on the 5' RACE reads, gives a single entry per CDR3 protein. The table shows under 800,000 distinct CDR3 sequences, with over 20% occurring only once. Each sample used at least 6 million PBMCs. Remarks on this clonotype: No antigen is known for it. A single base separates this from a much larger clone, so it may be a read error.

This CDR3 region has 15 residues. The junction had 12 bases not matched to a gene; V was cut back by 10 bases and J by 4 bases. Per the germline V gene, CDR1 is MDHEN and CDR2 is SYDVKM. What was sequenced was blood. The chain is built from TRBV28 and TRBJ2-7, with 11 bases aligning to TRBD2. This receptor was obtained from a man aged 65 to 85 in good health. CDR3 amino acids: CANSLPLAGVYEQYF. The CDR3 bases are TGTGCCAACAGCCTGCCACTAGCGGGAGTTTACGAGCAGTACTTC.